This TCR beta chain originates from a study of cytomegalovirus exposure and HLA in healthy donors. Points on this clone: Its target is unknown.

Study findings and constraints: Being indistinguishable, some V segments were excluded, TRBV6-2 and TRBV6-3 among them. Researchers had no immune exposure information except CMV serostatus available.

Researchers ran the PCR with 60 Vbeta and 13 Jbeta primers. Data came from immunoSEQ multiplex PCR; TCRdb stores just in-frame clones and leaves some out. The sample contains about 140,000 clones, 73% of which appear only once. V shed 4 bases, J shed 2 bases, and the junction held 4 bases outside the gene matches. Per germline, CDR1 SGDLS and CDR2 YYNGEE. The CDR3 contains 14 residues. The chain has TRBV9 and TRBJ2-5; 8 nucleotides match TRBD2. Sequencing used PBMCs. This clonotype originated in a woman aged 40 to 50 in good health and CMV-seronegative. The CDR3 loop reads CASSPGGGQETQYF. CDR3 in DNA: TGTGCCAGCAGCCCCGGGGGGGGGCAAGAGACCCAGTACTTC.